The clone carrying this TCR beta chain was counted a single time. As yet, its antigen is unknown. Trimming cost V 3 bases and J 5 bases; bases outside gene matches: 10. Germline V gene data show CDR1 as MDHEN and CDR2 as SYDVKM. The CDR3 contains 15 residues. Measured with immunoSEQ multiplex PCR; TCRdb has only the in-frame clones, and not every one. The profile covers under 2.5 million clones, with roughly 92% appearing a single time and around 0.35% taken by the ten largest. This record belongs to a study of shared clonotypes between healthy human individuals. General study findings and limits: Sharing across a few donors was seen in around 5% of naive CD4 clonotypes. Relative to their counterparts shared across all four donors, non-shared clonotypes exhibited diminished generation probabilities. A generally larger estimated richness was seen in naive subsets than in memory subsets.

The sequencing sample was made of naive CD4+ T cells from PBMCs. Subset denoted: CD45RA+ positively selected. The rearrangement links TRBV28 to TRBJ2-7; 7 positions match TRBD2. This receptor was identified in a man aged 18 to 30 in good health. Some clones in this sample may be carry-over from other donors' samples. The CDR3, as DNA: TGTGCCAGCAGTTTTTCCTCGGGACGGGAGGACGAGCAGTACTTC. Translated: CASSFSSGREDEQYF. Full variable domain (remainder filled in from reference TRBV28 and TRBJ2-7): DVKVTQSSRYLVKRTGEKVFLECVQDMDHENMFWYRQDPGLGLRLIYFSYDVKMKEKGDIPEGYSVSREKKERFSLILESASTNQTSMYLCASSFSSGREDEQYFGPGTRLTVT.